These 19 T cell receptor beta chains share one sample of origin, sequenced in a study of blood T cell repertoires in COVID-19. Some clones are missing from TCRdb's copy, which holds only in-frame ones; the method was immunoSEQ multiplex PCR. This sample has about 120,000 clones, with over 75% found just once. The sample comprised peripheral blood. Receptors originate from a woman of 80 years or more with acute or convalescent COVID-19.

The chain links TRBV28 to TRBJ1-5, with a weak D call TRBD1 (5 bases). Between the trimmed V and J ends, which lost 2 bases and 3 bases, there was a span of 11 bases. The CDR3 length is 15 residues. The germline CDR1 and CDR2 sequences are MDHEN and SYDVKM. The CDR3, as DNA: TGTGCCAGCAGTTTACAGGGTCGTAACAATCAGCCCCAGCATTTT. Its protein is CASSLQGRNNQPQHF.

This clone was observed a handful of times. The chain carries TRBV6-2 or TRBV6-3 and TRBJ2-5; tentative D call: TRBD2 (5 bases). The CDR3 spans 15 residues. Germline V CDR1 and CDR2: MNHEY, SVGEGT. The V end was cut by 4 bases, the J end by 5 bases, with 17 bases between. The chain's CDR3 is CASSSRTGRGETQYF. In nucleotides, the CDR3 is TGTGCCAGCAGTTCCCGGACGGGTCGAGGGGAGACCCAGTACTTC.

This chain links TRBV9 with TRBJ2-3; 11 bases align to TRBD2. The CDR3 consists of 15 residues. In germline, CDR1 is SGDLS, CDR2 YYNGEE. J lost 3 bases, V lost 0 bases, and 0 bases had no gene match. CDR3 coding DNA: TGTGCCAGCAGCGTAGTAGCGGGGGGGACAGATACGCAGTATTTT. Its protein product is CASSVVAGGTDTQYF.

The J gene is TRBJ1-5, the V gene TRBV6-5; tentatively, D is TRBD1 (5 bases). Germline V CDR1 and CDR2: MNHEY, SVGAGI. Trimming pared 6 bases from V and 2 bases from J, leaving 11 bases between. The CDR3 runs 14 residues. The CDR3 loop reads CASRPSGGNQPQHF. The CDR3 nucleotides are TGTGCCAGCAGACCATCGGGGGGCAATCAGCCCCAGCATTTT.

This clone has a handful of counts. The gene calls are TRBV6-5 and TRBJ1-2, with 8 bases matching TRBD1. V was pared by 2 bases and J by 5 bases, with 4 bases of the junction left unmatched. The germline gives CDR1 MNHEY, CDR2 SVGAGI. There are 14 residues in the CDR3. The CDR3 spells CASSYVRTGYGYTF. DNA of the CDR3: TGTGCCAGCAGTTACGTCCGGACAGGGTATGGCTACACCTTC.

The chain recombines TRBV10-3 with TRBJ1-4; no firm D call. V lost 11 bases to trimming and J lost 6 bases, with 16 bases between them. CDR1 is ENHRY and CDR2 is SYGVKD in the germline V gene. CDR3 length: 13 amino acids. The CDR3 region is CAAQSAGDEKLFF. For the CDR3, the DNA is TGTGCCGCCCAGTCGGCCGGGGATGAAAAACTGTTTTTT.

The chain couples TRBV27 to TRBJ2-7, with 11 bases identical to TRBD2. V lost 6 bases, J lost 2 bases, and 3 bases stayed unmatched. In germline, CDR1 is MNHEY, CDR2 SMNVEV (reference sequence). This CDR3 contains 14 residues. CDR3: CASSGTSGAYEQYF. DNA of the CDR3: TGTGCCAGCAGCGGGACTAGCGGTGCCTACGAGCAGTACTTC.

The DNA for the CDR3 is TGTGCCAGCTCGAGGACAGGGAGAAAAGCCGGGGAGCTGTTTTTT. Amino acids: CASSRTGRKAGELFF. This chain links TRBV18 with TRBJ2-2, with 8 bases matching TRBD1. In germline, CDR1 is KGHSH, CDR2 LQKENI. V shed 6 bases and J 6 bases; nucleotides not matched to a gene: 9. The CDR3 spans 15 residues.

The V call is TRBV12-3 or TRBV12-4, the J call TRBJ2-2, with TRBD2 matching 7 bases. The CDR3 covers 13 residues. Unmatched junction bases numbered 2, after V lost 4 bases and J lost 6 bases. The CDR3 DNA reads as TGTGCCAGCAGTTACCGGGGGGCCGGGGAGCTGTTTTTT. Translated: CASSYRGAGELFF.

This clone was recorded only once. This chain joins TRBV4-2 and TRBJ2-2; D remains ambiguous. This CDR3 spans 15 amino acids. Germline CDR1 is LGHNA and CDR2 is YNFKEQ. The V end lost 1 base, the J end lost 1 base, and 7 bases lay between the germline ends. CDR3 amino acids: CASSQGQENTGELFF. The CDR3 bases are TGTGCCAGCAGCCAAGGCCAGGAGAACACCGGGGAGCTGTTTTTT.

This chain joins TRBV5-5 and TRBJ2-7; 8 bases are shared with TRBD1. After removal of 1 base from V and 3 bases from J, the junction contained 6 bases not matched to a gene. CDR1 and CDR2 (germline): SGHKS, YYEKEE (reference sequence). The CDR3 loop spans 15 amino acids. CDR3 sequence reads: CASSLLTGVSYEQYF. Here the CDR3 DNA reads TGTGCCAGCAGCTTGCTGACAGGGGTAAGCTACGAGCAGTACTTC.

The chain couples TRBV29-1 to TRBJ2-3; TRBD1 matches at 7 bases. The junction had 20 bases not matched to a gene; V was cut back by 5 bases and J by 6 bases. There are 17 residues in the CDR3. Germline assignment: CDR1 SQVTM and CDR2 ANQGSEA. CDR3: CSVTQHQQGSLFDTQYF. CDR3 nucleotide sequence: TGCAGCGTTACACAACATCAACAGGGGTCATTATTCGATACGCAGTATTTT.

The rearrangement joins TRBV20-1 to TRBJ2-3; TRBD2 aligns across 8 bases. Germline lookup yields CDR1 DFQATT and CDR2 SNEGSKA (reference sequence). This CDR3 contains 16 residues. J was trimmed by 1 base and V by 3 bases; bases with no gene match: 9. Here the CDR3 DNA reads TGCAGTGCTAGTCGGACCGCAGCGGGGGGCACAGATACGCAGTATTTT. Translating gives CSASRTAAGGTDTQYF.

This chain uses TRBV12-5 with TRBJ1-2; unclear D gene. CDR3 length: 13 amino acids. V shed 7 bases and J shed 6 bases, with 15 bases lying between them. Looked up from germline, CDR1 is LGHNT and CDR2 is FRNRAP. CDR3 in DNA: TGTGCTAGTGCCACAGAAAGAGGGAATGGCTACACCTTC. This translates into CASATERGNGYTF.

The chain combines TRBV5-6 with TRBJ2-4; 7 bases align to TRBD1. CDR3 length: 15 amino acids. Losses at the gene ends were 2 bases for V and 1 base for J; bases not matched to a gene: 3. Per germline, CDR1 SGHDT and CDR2 YYEEEE. The CDR3: CASSLRGLAKNIQYF. The DNA of the CDR3 is TGTGCCAGCAGCTTAAGGGGGCTGGCCAAAAACATTCAGTACTTC.

This rearrangement joins TRBV28 to TRBJ1-6; a possible D gene is TRBD1 (6 bases). This CDR3 comprises 14 residues. Germline V gives CDR1 MDHEN, CDR2 SYDVKM. Trimming took off 2 bases at V and 14 bases at J, with 16 bases between the two ends. CDR3 DNA: TGTGCCAGCAGTTTACCCGAAGGGGGTAGGACCCTCCACTTT. This codes for CASSLPEGGRTLHF.

The chain has TRBV4-2 and TRBJ2-6; D possibly corresponds to TRBD1 (5 bases). Germline values: CDR1 LGHNA, CDR2 YNFKEQ. Trimming took 0 bases from V and 1 from J, leaving 16 bases between them. The CDR3 is made up of 19 amino acids. In DNA, the CDR3 is TGTGCCAGCAGCCAAGATTCAGGGTACGGGCCTTCTGGGGCCAACGTCCTGACTTTC. Its protein is CASSQDSGYGPSGANVLTF.

CDR3 sequence: CASSIGRGVTEAFF. The DNA of the CDR3 is TGTGCCAGTAGTATAGGCAGGGGAGTTACTGAAGCTTTCTTT. The chain links TRBV19 to TRBJ1-1, with D tentatively TRBD1 (6 bases). Trimming removed 1 base at V and 5 bases at J, with 11 bases between. The CDR3 runs 14 residues. Germline values: CDR1 LNHDA, CDR2 SQIVND (reference sequence).

The chain employs TRBV6-1 and TRBJ1-1, with D tentatively TRBD1 (5 bases). The V and J ends lost 2 bases and 8 bases respectively, with 15 bases between them. Germline CDR1 and CDR2: MNHNS and SASEGT. The CDR3 is made up of 14 amino acids. The chain's CDR3 is CASSENWGGTEAFF. Here the CDR3 DNA reads TGTGCCAGCAGTGAAAATTGGGGGGGGACGGAAGCTTTCTTT.